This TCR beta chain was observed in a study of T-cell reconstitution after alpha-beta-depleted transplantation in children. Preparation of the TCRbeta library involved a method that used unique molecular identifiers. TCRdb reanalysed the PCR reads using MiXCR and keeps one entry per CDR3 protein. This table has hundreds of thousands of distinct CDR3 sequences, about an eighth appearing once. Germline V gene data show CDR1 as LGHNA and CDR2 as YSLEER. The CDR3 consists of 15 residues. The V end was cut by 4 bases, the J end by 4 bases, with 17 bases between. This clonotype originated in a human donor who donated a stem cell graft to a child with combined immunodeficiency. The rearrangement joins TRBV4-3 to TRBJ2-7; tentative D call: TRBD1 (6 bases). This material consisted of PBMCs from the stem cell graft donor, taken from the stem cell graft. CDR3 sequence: CASSPAFGTPYEQYF. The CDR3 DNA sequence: TGCGCCAGCAGCCCTGCGTTCGGGACACCTTACGAGCAGTACTTC.